A single sample gave rise to the 26 T cell receptor beta chains below, sequenced in a study of shared clonotypes between healthy human individuals. TCRdb's copy holds only in-frame clones and misses some; the assay was immunoSEQ multiplex PCR. The sample includes about 960,000 clones, around three quarters of them seen just once. Sequencing was performed on memory CD4+ T cells sorted from blood. Subset defined: CD45RA-negative fraction. The receptors derive from a man younger than 35 in good health.

This chain connects TRBV7-2 to TRBJ1-1; D is perhaps TRBD1 (6 bases). V was pared by 1 base and J by 1 base, with 13 bases between. The CDR3 has 16 residues. The germline CDR1 and CDR2 sequences are SGHTA and FQGNSA. The DNA of the CDR3 is TGTGCCAGCAGCTTAGGGGCAGGGGCGAGGAACACTGAAGCTTTCTTT. Translation: CASSLGAGARNTEAFF.

The chain carries TRBV11-2 and TRBJ2-4; no definite D call. V lost 5 bases and J 1 base, leaving 12 bases between the germline ends. From germline, CDR1 is SGHAT and CDR2 FQNNGV. The CDR3 runs 15 residues. The CDR3 DNA follows: TGTGCCAGCAGCCGATCTGATGCGGCCAAAAACATTCAGTACTTC. Translation: CASSRSDAAKNIQYF.

As for this clone: This specimen includes other DNA sequences encoding the same CDR3. The chain combines TRBV30 with TRBJ1-2; possibly TRBD1 for D (6 bases). The CDR3 spans 13 residues. Germline lookup yields CDR1 GTSNPN and CDR2 SVGIG (reference sequence). Trimming cost V 0 bases and J 4 bases, with 9 bases left between them. The CDR3: CAWSVARGYGYTF. The CDR3 DNA follows: TGTGCCTGGAGTGTAGCCAGGGGCTATGGCTACACCTTC.

This clone was found once. The chain is built from TRBV5-6 and TRBJ1-1; weak D call: TRBD1 (6 bases). V lost 3 bases and J 5 bases, leaving 17 bases between the germline ends. CDR1 and CDR2 from the germline V gene are SGHDT and YYEEEE. The CDR3 consists of 15 residues. In DNA form, the CDR3 reads TGTGCCAGCAGCTCGCGAGGTGGGGGCTATACTGAAGCTTTCTTT. Its translation is CASSSRGGGYTEAFF. Full variable domain (outside the CDR3, taken from reference TRBV5-6 and TRBJ1-1): DAGVTQSPTHLIKTRGQQVTLRCSPKSGHDTVSWYQQALGQGPQFIFQYYEEEERQRGNFPDRFSGHQFPNYSSELNVNALLLGDSALYLCASSSRGGGYTEAFFGQGTRLTVV.

The rearrangement joins TRBV19 to TRBJ1-1, with a tentative D call TRBD1 (6 bases). The germline gives CDR1 LNHDA, CDR2 SQIVND (reference sequence). Trimming took off 5 bases at V and 3 bases at J, with 16 bases between the two ends. This CDR3 is 15 amino acids long. CDR3 protein: CASSPVDRHHTEAFF. The DNA of the CDR3 is TGTGCCAGTAGTCCCGTCGACAGGCATCACACTGAAGCTTTCTTT.

CDR3 in DNA: TGTGCCAGCTCACGGGGGCCTAGGGCAGATACGCAGTATTTT. Its translation is CASSRGPRADTQYF. The chain links TRBV18 to TRBJ2-3; a possible D gene is TRBD1 (6 bases). From germline, CDR1 is KGHSH and CDR2 LQKENI. The length of the CDR3 is 14 residues. V lost 4 bases to trimming and J lost 4 bases, with 12 bases between them.

The V call is TRBV6-5, the J call TRBJ2-3; no clear D gene. The germline V gene has CDR1 MNHEY and CDR2 SVGAGI. V was clipped by 2 bases and J by 3 bases, with 15 bases between them. The CDR3 runs to 16 residues. The CDR3 nucleotides are TGTGCCAGCAGTTACGGGCGGCCCAGCAGGACAGATACGCAGTATTTT. It is translated as CASSYGRPSRTDTQYF.

This sequence joins TRBV2 and TRBJ2-2; 9 positions match TRBD1. Per germline, CDR1 SNHLY and CDR2 FYNNEI. The trim removed 3 bases at V and 7 bases at J, leaving 6 bases unmatched. The CDR3 has 15 residues. In DNA form, the CDR3 reads TGTGCCAGCAGTGAGTCGGGACAGGGTGTCGGGGAGCTGTTTTTT. Amino acids: CASSESGQGVGELFF.

Worth noting for this clone: Within the sample, other DNA sequences also encode this same CDR3. V and J are TRBV19 and TRBJ2-3; 9 bases map to TRBD1. Germline V CDR1 and CDR2: LNHDA, SQIVND (reference sequence). The CDR3 loop spans 14 amino acids. The V segment lost 6 bases and the J segment 2 bases; nucleotides outside the gene matches: 3. The CDR3 DNA reads as TGTGCCAGTAGCGGGACAGGGATCACAGATACGCAGTATTTT. Its protein is CASSGTGITDTQYF. Using reference TRBV19 and TRBJ2-3 for the parts outside the CDR3, the full variable domain is DGGITQSPKYLFRKEGQNVTLSCEQNLNHDAMYWYRQDPGQGLRLIYYSQIVNDFQKGDIAEGYSVSREKKESFPLTVTSAQKNPTAFYLCASSGTGITDTQYFGPGTRLTVL.

The chain joins TRBV15 to TRBJ2-1; no definite D call. In germline, CDR1 is LNHNV, CDR2 YYDKDF (reference sequence). Between the trimmed V and J ends, which lost 0 bases and 6 bases, there was a span of 9 bases. The CDR3 spans 14 residues. CDR3 coding DNA: TGTGCCACCAGCAGAGATCTGACCGGCAATGAGCAGTTCTTC. It codes for CATSRDLTGNEQFF.

This chain joins TRBV5-1 and TRBJ2-7, with D possibly TRBD1 on 6 matching bases. The germline CDR1 and CDR2 sequences are SGHRS and YFSETQ. Trimming took 0 bases from V and 1 from J, leaving 14 bases between them. The length of the CDR3 is 16 residues. The chain's CDR3 is CASSLATGTSSYEQYF. The CDR3 nucleotides are TGCGCCAGCAGCTTGGCCACCGGGACATCATCCTACGAGCAGTACTTC. The whole variable domain, filled in from reference TRBV5-1 and TRBJ2-7, reads KAGVTQTPRYLIKTRGQQVTLSCSPISGHRSVSWYQQTPGQGLQFLFEYFSETQRNKGNFPGRFSGRQFSNSRSEMNVSTLELGDSALYLCASSLATGTSSYEQYFGPGTRLTVT.

The chain joins TRBV7-2 to TRBJ2-1; 9 bases are a match to TRBD2. From germline, CDR1 is SGHTA and CDR2 FQGNSA. The CDR3 consists of 15 residues. V dropped 3 bases and J dropped 3; count of bases not matched to a gene: 3. The CDR3: CASSLSTSGYNEQFF. DNA for the CDR3: TGTGCCAGCAGCTTGTCGACTAGCGGCTACAATGAGCAGTTCTTC.

This sequence joins TRBV11-2 and TRBJ1-5; 7 bases match TRBD1. The junction had 6 bases not matched to a gene; V was cut back by 5 bases and J by 5 bases. The CDR3 extends over 14 amino acids. Germline CDR1 reads SGHAT; CDR2 reads FQNNGV. Here the CDR3 reads CASSVQGMHQPQHF. The CDR3 coding sequence is TGTGCCAGCAGCGTACAGGGGATGCATCAGCCCCAGCATTTT.

This clone was counted between two and nine times. The V gene is TRBV7-3, the J gene TRBJ1-1; D uncertain. The germline V gene encodes CDR1 SGHTA and CDR2 FQGTGA. The CDR3 covers 13 residues. V lost 5 bases to trimming and J lost 1 base, with 8 bases between them. The CDR3 DNA reads as TGTGCCAGCAGCCCTGGACGGAACACTGAAGCTTTCTTT. Its protein product is CASSPGRNTEAFF.

V is TRBV5-6 and J is TRBJ2-5, with 10 bases identical to TRBD2. This CDR3 region has 14 residues. Germline V gene data show CDR1 as SGHDT and CDR2 as YYEEEE. V lost 3 bases, J lost 5 bases, and 4 bases stayed unmatched. This CDR3 is CASSSSGGAETQYF. CDR3 nucleotide sequence: TGTGCCAGCAGCTCGAGCGGGGGGGCGGAGACCCAGTACTTC.

The chain has TRBV28 and TRBJ1-2; 11 bases match TRBD1. J gave up 4 bases and V 5 bases, and 9 bases lay outside the gene matches. Germline assignment: CDR1 MDHEN and CDR2 SYDVKM. There are 16 residues in the CDR3. In DNA, the CDR3 is TGTGCCAGCAGTGAATCCGGGACAGGGGGTTTCTATGGCTACACCTTC. Its protein product is CASSESGTGGFYGYTF.

As regards this clone: Other nucleotide sequences in the sample specify the same CDR3. The CDR3 bases are TGTGCCAGCAGCCAAGCTAGCAATCAGCCCCAGCATTTT. It yields the protein CASSQASNQPQHF. This chain connects TRBV4-2 to TRBJ1-5; D is unresolved. CDR3 length equals 13 residues. V was cut by 1 base and J by 0 bases, with 1 base left in between. In germline, CDR1 is LGHNA, CDR2 YNFKEQ.

Concerning this clone itself: Other DNA sequences within the sample encode an identical CDR3. The chain recombines TRBV5-1 with TRBJ2-7; weak D call: TRBD1 (5 bases). This CDR3 region has 14 residues. CDR1 and CDR2 from the germline V gene are SGHRS and YFSETQ. V lost 7 bases and J lost 2, with 16 bases in between. The CDR3 here is CASGSGQGAYEQYF. Written as DNA, the CDR3 is TGCGCCAGCGGATCCGGCCAGGGTGCCTACGAGCAGTACTTC.

The chain recombines TRBV27 with TRBJ2-2; a weak D match, TRBD1 (6 bases). Trimming pared 6 bases from V and 5 bases from J, leaving 13 bases between. The CDR3 is 14 amino acids. Germline V gene lookup returns CDR1 MNHEY and CDR2 SMNVEV (reference sequence). The CDR3 DNA sequence: TGTGCCAGCAGCCGCCCAACAGGGACCGGGGAGCTGTTTTTT. It encodes CASSRPTGTGELFF.

This sequence joins TRBV5-4 and TRBJ2-3; TRBD1 is a possible D gene (5 bases). The CDR3 loop spans 15 amino acids. Germline CDR1 SGHNT, CDR2 YYREEE (reference sequence). The V gene lost 7 bases and the J gene lost 0 bases, with 15 bases spanning the gap. Written as DNA, the CDR3 is TGTGCCAGCCGTTGGGGCACCTCTAGCACAGATACGCAGTATTTT. It encodes CASRWGTSSTDTQYF.

This sequence joins TRBV7-2 and TRBJ2-7; TRBD1 agrees at 9 bases. CDR3 size: 15 residues. Germline CDR1 and CDR2: SGHTA and FQGNSA. V shed 5 bases, J shed 2 bases, and the junction held 7 bases outside the gene matches. The CDR3 region has the DNA TGTGCCAGCAGCCTAGTCGGGACAGGGCCCTACGAGCAGTACTTC. This codes for CASSLVGTGPYEQYF.

The rearrangement joins TRBV30 to TRBJ2-6; perhaps D is TRBD1 or TRBD2 (5 bases each). The V and J ends lost 5 bases and 0 bases respectively, with 11 bases between them. CDR1 is GTSNPN, CDR2 SVGIG, per germline (reference sequence). This CDR3 region has 15 residues. This chain's CDR3 is CAWGYGGSGANVLTF. CDR3 DNA: TGTGCCTGGGGGTATGGGGGCTCTGGGGCCAACGTCCTGACTTTC.

This clone was seen ten or more times. The rearrangement joins TRBV10-2 to TRBJ1-5; 8 bases fit TRBD1. The length of the CDR3 is 15 residues. The germline V gene encodes CDR1 WSHSY and CDR2 SAAADI. Unmatched junction bases numbered 3, after V lost 2 bases and J lost 3 bases. The CDR3 spells CASSEAGGNNQPQHF. CDR3 nucleotides: TGCGCCAGCAGTGAGGCAGGGGGCAACAATCAGCCCCAGCATTTT.

The V gene is TRBV29-1, the J gene TRBJ2-5, with 10 bases that match TRBD1. J lost 7 bases, V lost 6 bases, and 8 bases had no gene match. Germline V CDR1 and CDR2: SQVTM, ANQGSEA. CDR3 length equals 13 residues. CDR3 loop: CSVTGQGVMTQYF. The CDR3 DNA reads as TGCAGCGTCACAGGACAGGGGGTTATGACCCAGTACTTC.

The chain couples TRBV27 to TRBJ2-1; D gene ambiguous. The V end lost 0 bases, the J end lost 9 bases, and 15 bases lay between the germline ends. The CDR3 is 15 residues long. Germline V gives CDR1 MNHEY, CDR2 SMNVEV (reference sequence). In nucleotides, the CDR3 is TGTGCCAGCAGTTTATCCCGCACACCTCCCCGTGAGCAGTTCTTC. Its protein product is CASSLSRTPPREQFF.

This sequence joins TRBV7-9 and TRBJ2-1, with a tentative D call TRBD2 (6 bases). CDR1 SEHNR and CDR2 FQNEAQ come from the germline V gene (reference sequence). V was shortened by 0 bases and J by 5 bases, with 11 bases between the two germline ends. The CDR3 length is 15 residues. The CDR3 here is CASSLARGGDNEQFF. The CDR3 DNA reads TGTGCCAGCAGCTTAGCGAGGGGAGGAGACAATGAGCAGTTCTTC.